The rows below give T cell receptor beta chains drawn from one sample of a study of vaccination effects on CD4 cells after COVID-19. Assay used: immunoSEQ multiplex PCR; TCRdb lists only in-frame clones, some missing. The table includes around 26,000 clones, around 63% detected once. Antigens of these TCRs are unknown. The sequenced sample was CD4+ T cells from PBMCs cultured with SARS-CoV-2 spike peptides, obtained after COVID-19 vaccination. The receptors derive from a human donor who received a COVID-19 vaccine. Both conserved end residues are part of each CDR3. The D gene is left open where the match is weak. Size is stated for part of the rows, as once, few or many counts, or as a class when the clone is expanded.

clone_size: once; v_call: TRBV4-1; j_call: TRBJ2-3; d_call: TRBD2; cdr3_aa: CASSQVLAGLSTDTQYF; cdr3_nt: TGCGCCAGCAGCCAAGTCCTAGCGGGGTTGAGCACAGATACGCAGTATTTT
clone_size: -; v_call: TRBV29-1; j_call: TRBJ1-5; d_call: -; cdr3_aa: CSVRDGTNSNQPQHF; cdr3_nt: TGCAGCGTCCGGGACGGCACAAATAGCAATCAGCCCCAGCATTTT
clone_size: few; v_call: TRBV5-1; j_call: TRBJ2-2; d_call: -; cdr3_aa: CASSWSGPGELFF; cdr3_nt: TGCGCCAGCAGCTGGAGCGGTCCCGGGGAGCTGTTTTTT
clone_size: -; v_call: TRBV6-5; j_call: TRBJ2-5; d_call: -; cdr3_aa: CASSYTTGARETQYF; cdr3_nt: TGTGCCAGCAGTTACACGACTGGGGCCAGGGAGACCCAGTACTTC
clone_size: -; v_call: TRBV6-5; j_call: TRBJ1-4; d_call: -; cdr3_aa: CASSDEDGFNEKLFF; cdr3_nt: TGTGCCAGCAGCGACGAGGACGGTTTTAATGAAAAACTGTTTTTT
clone_size: -; v_call: TRBV20-1; j_call: TRBJ1-1; d_call: -; cdr3_aa: CSASREAWEGPSYTEAFF; cdr3_nt: TGCAGTGCTAGTAGAGAGGCCTGGGAAGGACCGTCGTACACTGAAGCTTTCTTT
clone_size: once; v_call: TRBV12-3/TRBV12-4; j_call: TRBJ1-1; d_call: -; cdr3_aa: CASSETNTEAFF; cdr3_nt: TGTGCCAGCAGTGAGACGAACACTGAAGCTTTCTTT
clone_size: -; v_call: TRBV24-1; j_call: TRBJ1-3; d_call: -; cdr3_aa: CATSEAGSSGNTIYF; cdr3_nt: TGTGCCACCAGTGAAGCAGGGAGCTCTGGAAACACCATATATTTT
clone_size: -; v_call: TRBV18; j_call: TRBJ1-2; d_call: -; cdr3_aa: CASSPLSGAGGYTF; cdr3_nt: TGTGCCAGCTCACCACTATCGGGGGCCGGCGGCTACACCTTC
clone_size: -; v_call: TRBV19; j_call: TRBJ1-2; d_call: TRBD1; cdr3_aa: CASSTDRGSSYTF; cdr3_nt: TGTGCCAGTAGTACCGACAGGGGGAGTAGCTACACCTTC
clone_size: -; v_call: TRBV7-9; j_call: TRBJ1-4; d_call: TRBD1; cdr3_aa: CASSSGQGEEKLFF; cdr3_nt: TGTGCCAGCAGCTCGGGACAGGGGGAAGAAAAACTGTTTTTT
clone_size: -; v_call: TRBV5-1; j_call: TRBJ1-4; d_call: TRBD1; cdr3_aa: CASSPWDSPNEKLFF; cdr3_nt: TGCGCCAGCAGCCCTTGGGACAGTCCTAATGAAAAACTGTTTTTT
clone_size: few; v_call: TRBV3-1/TRBV3-2; j_call: TRBJ2-1; d_call: -; cdr3_aa: CASSQLGEQFF; cdr3_nt: TGTGCCAGCAGCCAACTTGGCGAGCAGTTCTTC
clone_size: -; v_call: TRBV3-1/TRBV3-2; j_call: TRBJ1-2; d_call: -; cdr3_aa: CASSQGRMAGRSGYTF; cdr3_nt: TGTGCCAGCAGCCAAGGAAGGATGGCAGGCCGCTCCGGCTACACCTTC
clone_size: -; v_call: TRBV27; j_call: TRBJ2-5; d_call: TRBD1; cdr3_aa: CASSKDRGQETQYF; cdr3_nt: TGTGCCAGCAGCAAAGACAGGGGGCAAGAGACCCAGTACTTC
clone_size: -; v_call: TRBV7-2; j_call: TRBJ1-2; d_call: TRBD1; cdr3_aa: CASSKQGGTGITHGYTF; cdr3_nt: TGTGCCAGCAGCAAACAGGGTGGGACAGGAATAACCCATGGCTACACCTTC
clone_size: -; v_call: TRBV6-1; j_call: TRBJ2-7; d_call: -; cdr3_aa: CASSESLSYEQYF; cdr3_nt: TGTGCCAGCAGTGAAAGTTTAAGCTACGAGCAGTACTTC
clone_size: -; v_call: TRBV19; j_call: TRBJ2-7; d_call: -; cdr3_aa: CASSLGTSGEGMSEQYF; cdr3_nt: TGTGCCAGTAGCCTAGGGACTTCGGGAGAGGGGATGAGCGAGCAGTACTTC
clone_size: -; v_call: TRBV5-1; j_call: TRBJ2-1; d_call: -; cdr3_aa: CASRESLGGANNEQFF; cdr3_nt: TGCGCCAGCAGAGAGTCCCTCGGGGGAGCGAACAATGAGCAGTTCTTC
clone_size: -; v_call: TRBV30; j_call: TRBJ2-3; d_call: -; cdr3_aa: CAWGGASPSTDTQYF; cdr3_nt: TGTGCCTGGGGGGGGGCCAGCCCTAGCACAGATACGCAGTATTTT
clone_size: -; v_call: TRBV6-5; j_call: TRBJ2-7; d_call: -; cdr3_aa: CAGRKGGEQYF; cdr3_nt: TGTGCCGGAAGGAAAGGAGGGGAGCAGTACTTC
clone_size: -; v_call: TRBV5-1; j_call: TRBJ2-1; d_call: TRBD2; cdr3_aa: CASSLGLTSGSLNEQFF; cdr3_nt: TGCGCCAGCAGCTTGGGACTGACTAGCGGGAGCTTGAATGAGCAGTTCTTC
clone_size: -; v_call: TRBV28; j_call: TRBJ1-2; d_call: -; cdr3_aa: CASSSNTGNGYTF; cdr3_nt: TGTGCCAGCAGTTCTAATACAGGGAACGGCTACACCTTC
clone_size: -; v_call: TRBV6-1; j_call: TRBJ2-4; d_call: -; cdr3_aa: CASSEGGGNIQYF; cdr3_nt: TGTGCCAGCAGTGAAGGGGGCGGAAACATTCAGTACTTC
clone_size: -; v_call: TRBV18; j_call: TRBJ2-5; d_call: -; cdr3_aa: CASSPAQRETQYF; cdr3_nt: TGTGCCAGCTCACCGGCTCAAAGAGAGACCCAGTACTTC
clone_size: -; v_call: TRBV18; j_call: TRBJ1-2; d_call: TRBD1; cdr3_aa: CASSPNDPGQGKTYGYTF; cdr3_nt: TGTGCCAGCTCACCGAATGACCCGGGACAGGGTAAAACCTATGGCTACACCTTC
clone_size: -; v_call: TRBV27; j_call: TRBJ2-7; d_call: TRBD2; cdr3_aa: CASSWTPLAGSSYEQYF; cdr3_nt: TGTGCCAGCAGTTGGACCCCACTAGCGGGTTCTTCCTACGAGCAGTACTTC
clone_size: few; v_call: TRBV3-1/TRBV3-2; j_call: TRBJ2-3; d_call: -; cdr3_aa: CASSPTGTSTDTQYF; cdr3_nt: TGTGCCAGCAGCCCAACTGGGACTAGCACAGATACGCAGTATTTT
clone_size: -; v_call: TRBV24-1; j_call: TRBJ2-1; d_call: -; cdr3_aa: CATSDFSAVGQFF; cdr3_nt: TGTGCCACCAGTGATTTCTCCGCCGTCGGGCAGTTCTTC
clone_size: -; v_call: TRBV6-5; j_call: TRBJ1-6; d_call: TRBD1; cdr3_aa: CASTSGTGASPLHF; cdr3_nt: TGTGCCAGCACGTCAGGGACAGGTGCTTCACCCCTCCACTTT
clone_size: -; v_call: TRBV5-1; j_call: TRBJ1-2; d_call: -; cdr3_aa: CASSLSGDVGYTF; cdr3_nt: TGCGCCAGCAGCTTGTCTGGGGACGTTGGCTACACCTTC
clone_size: -; v_call: TRBV7-8; j_call: TRBJ1-5; d_call: -; cdr3_aa: CASSLQGRGSNQPQHF; cdr3_nt: TGTGCCAGCAGCTTACAGGGGCGGGGTAGCAATCAGCCCCAGCATTTT
clone_size: -; v_call: TRBV7-9; j_call: TRBJ2-4; d_call: -; cdr3_aa: CASSLAGATKNIQYF; cdr3_nt: TGTGCCAGCAGCTTAGCAGGGGCTACCAAAAACATTCAGTACTTC
clone_size: few; v_call: TRBV5-1; j_call: TRBJ1-2; d_call: -; cdr3_aa: CASSLSTGTNYGYTF; cdr3_nt: TGCGCCAGCAGCTTATCGACAGGAACGAACTATGGCTACACCTTC
clone_size: few; v_call: TRBV18; j_call: TRBJ2-5; d_call: TRBD2; cdr3_aa: CASSPIAGSQETQYF; cdr3_nt: TGTGCCAGCTCACCAATAGCGGGGAGCCAAGAGACCCAGTACTTC
clone_size: -; v_call: TRBV5-1; j_call: TRBJ2-1; d_call: TRBD2; cdr3_aa: CASSLTPKTLAAYNEQFF; cdr3_nt: TGCGCCAGCAGCTTGACACCAAAAACACTAGCGGCTTACAATGAGCAGTTCTTC
clone_size: -; v_call: TRBV6-5; j_call: TRBJ2-3; d_call: TRBD1; cdr3_aa: CASSLAGTGGDTQYF; cdr3_nt: TGTGCCAGCAGTTTGGCCGGGACAGGGGGAGATACGCAGTATTTT
clone_size: once; v_call: TRBV24-1; j_call: TRBJ1-4; d_call: -; cdr3_aa: CATSEEGGYDEKLFF; cdr3_nt: TGTGCCACCAGTGAAGAGGGAGGGTATGATGAAAAACTGTTTTTT
clone_size: -; v_call: TRBV5-1; j_call: TRBJ2-3; d_call: -; cdr3_aa: CASSLQGGDTDTQYF; cdr3_nt: TGCGCCAGCAGCTTGCAAGGGGGTGACACAGATACGCAGTATTTT
clone_size: -; v_call: TRBV4-1; j_call: TRBJ2-7; d_call: -; cdr3_aa: CASSQDRRGVYEQYF; cdr3_nt: TGCGCCAGCAGCCAAGATCGGAGGGGGGTCTACGAGCAGTACTTC
clone_size: -; v_call: TRBV5-4; j_call: TRBJ1-1; d_call: TRBD1; cdr3_aa: CASSRSFRGMNTEAFF; cdr3_nt: TGTGCCAGCAGCCGAAGTTTCAGGGGGATGAACACTGAAGCTTTCTTT
clone_size: few; v_call: TRBV27; j_call: TRBJ1-2; d_call: TRBD1; cdr3_aa: CASSLEGQGLGYTF; cdr3_nt: TGTGCCAGCAGTTTAGAGGGACAGGGGCTTGGCTACACCTTC
clone_size: -; v_call: TRBV30; j_call: TRBJ1-4; d_call: TRBD1; cdr3_aa: CAWSVGGSSEKLFF; cdr3_nt: TGTGCCTGGAGTGTAGGGGGCTCGTCGGAAAAACTGTTTTTT
clone_size: -; v_call: TRBV10-1; j_call: TRBJ1-5; d_call: -; cdr3_aa: CASSESRGQPQHF; cdr3_nt: TGCGCCAGCAGTGAGAGTCGTGGTCAGCCCCAGCATTTT
clone_size: few; v_call: TRBV5-4; j_call: TRBJ1-2; d_call: TRBD1; cdr3_aa: CASSSFGQGNYGYTF; cdr3_nt: TGTGCCAGCAGTTCATTTGGACAGGGAAACTATGGCTACACCTTC
clone_size: -; v_call: TRBV19; j_call: TRBJ2-5; d_call: -; cdr3_aa: CASRGGGAETQYF; cdr3_nt: TGTGCCAGTAGAGGGGGAGGGGCAGAGACCCAGTACTTC
clone_size: once; v_call: TRBV5-4; j_call: TRBJ2-1; d_call: -; cdr3_aa: CASSLGLGNEQFF; cdr3_nt: TGTGCCAGCAGCTTGGGACTAGGAAATGAGCAGTTCTTC
clone_size: -; v_call: TRBV6-2/TRBV6-3; j_call: TRBJ2-7; d_call: -; cdr3_aa: CASSSSPYEQYF; cdr3_nt: TGTGCCAGCAGTTCTAGTCCCTACGAGCAGTACTTC
clone_size: -; v_call: TRBV2; j_call: TRBJ1-1; d_call: -; cdr3_aa: CASSGTAPGTEAFF; cdr3_nt: TGTGCCAGCAGCGGCACAGCCCCAGGCACTGAAGCTTTCTTT
clone_size: -; v_call: TRBV29-1; j_call: TRBJ1-4; d_call: -; cdr3_aa: CSVGKGGEKLFF; cdr3_nt: TGCAGCGTTGGTAAAGGAGGGGAAAAACTGTTTTTT
clone_size: few; v_call: TRBV11-3; j_call: TRBJ2-1; d_call: -; cdr3_aa: CASSLEDNEQFF; cdr3_nt: TGTGCCAGCAGCTTAGAAGACAATGAGCAGTTCTTC
clone_size: -; v_call: TRBV2; j_call: TRBJ1-3; d_call: -; cdr3_aa: CARKGDGNTIYF; cdr3_nt: TGTGCCAGGAAAGGGGATGGAAACACCATATATTTT
clone_size: -; v_call: TRBV3-1/TRBV3-2; j_call: TRBJ2-1; d_call: -; cdr3_aa: CASSQPMGGRIHEQFF; cdr3_nt: TGTGCCAGCAGCCAACCCATGGGGGGGCGCATTCATGAGCAGTTCTTC
clone_size: -; v_call: TRBV5-1; j_call: TRBJ1-2; d_call: TRBD1; cdr3_aa: CASSLQGDDGYTF; cdr3_nt: TGCGCCAGCAGCTTACAGGGGGACGATGGCTACACCTTC